This T cell receptor beta chain was sequenced for a study of T cell responses to AZD1222 COVID-19 vaccine. CDR3 length: 15 amino acids. CDR1 SGHNT and CDR2 YYREEE come from the germline V gene (reference sequence). V lost 1 base and J 2 bases, leaving 11 bases between the germline ends. Study observations and caveats: Females made up more of the donors, who were largely white British, and clonal diversity may have come out too low. Dominant CD4 TCR responses targeted spike regions 160-218 and 743-854. Elevations in Spike-specific TCR breadth and depth followed administration of two AZD1222 doses.

On this clone itself: The antigen remains unidentified.

Sequencing used immunoSEQ multiplex PCR; TCRdb keeps in-frame clones, though not all of them. The table includes approximately 130,000 clones, about 94% detected once. This chain links TRBV5-4 with TRBJ2-3; D may be TRBD1 (6 bases). Material: peripheral blood, obtained on day 0 of AZD1222 vaccination. This receptor was taken from an adult in good health. The CDR3 here is CASSLQGLVTDTQYF. CDR3 DNA: TGTGCCAGCAGCTTGCAGGGGCTTGTCACAGATACGCAGTATTTT.